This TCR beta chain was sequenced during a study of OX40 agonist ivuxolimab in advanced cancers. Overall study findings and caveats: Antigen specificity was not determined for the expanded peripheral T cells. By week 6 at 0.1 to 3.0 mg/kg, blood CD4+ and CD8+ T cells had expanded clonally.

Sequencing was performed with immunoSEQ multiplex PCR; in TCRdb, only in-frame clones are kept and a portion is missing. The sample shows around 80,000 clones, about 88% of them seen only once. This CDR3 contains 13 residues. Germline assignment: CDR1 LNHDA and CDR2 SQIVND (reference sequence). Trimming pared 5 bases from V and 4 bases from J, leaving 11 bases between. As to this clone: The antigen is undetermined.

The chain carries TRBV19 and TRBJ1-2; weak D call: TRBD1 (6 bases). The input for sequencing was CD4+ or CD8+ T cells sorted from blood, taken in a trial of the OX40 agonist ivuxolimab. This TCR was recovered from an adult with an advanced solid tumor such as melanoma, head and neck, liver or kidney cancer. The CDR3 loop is CASSLDRSYGYTF. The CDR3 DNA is TGTGCCAGTAGTTTGGACAGAAGCTATGGCTACACCTTC.